This is a list of T cell receptor beta chains from one sample in a study of shared clonotypes between healthy human individuals. Profiling relied on immunoSEQ multiplex PCR, and the TCRdb table lists in-frame clones only, not all of them. Among 650,000 to 800,000 clones listed, 92% were seen once. Sample: naive CD8+ T cells sorted from blood. The receptors originated from a man aged 25-45 years in good health. CDR3s include the opening cysteine and the closing phenylalanine or tryptophan. Fields, in order: CDR3 length, J gene, D gene, clone size, V gene, CDR3 protein, CDR3 DNA. D genes are given only for firm matches. Only part of the rows carry a size: once, few, many, or a class if the clone is expanded.

cdr3_length: 16
j_call: TRBJ2-7
d_call: TRBD1
clone_size: -
v_call: TRBV7-9
cdr3_aa: CASSSKGQGYSYEQYF
cdr3_nt: TGTGCCAGCAGCTCAAAGGGACAGGGGTACTCCTACGAGCAGTACTTC

cdr3_length: 18
j_call: TRBJ2-1
d_call: -
clone_size: -
v_call: TRBV14
cdr3_aa: CASSNWNSGGNGDNEQFF
cdr3_nt: TGTGCCAGCAGCAATTGGAATTCCGGTGGGAATGGGGACAATGAGCAGTTCTTC

cdr3_length: 15
j_call: TRBJ2-1
d_call: TRBD2
clone_size: once
v_call: TRBV28
cdr3_aa: CASSSRTSGSAEQFF
cdr3_nt: TGTGCCAGCAGTTCCCGGACTAGCGGGAGTGCTGAGCAGTTCTTC

cdr3_length: 17
j_call: TRBJ2-7
d_call: -
clone_size: once
v_call: TRBV6-1
cdr3_aa: CASSETSSGQSSYEQYF
cdr3_nt: TGTGCCAGCAGTGAAACTTCCTCGGGTCAAAGCTCCTACGAGCAGTACTTC

cdr3_length: 11
j_call: TRBJ2-7
d_call: -
clone_size: -
v_call: TRBV27
cdr3_aa: CASSSNGEQYF
cdr3_nt: TGTGCCAGCAGTTCGAACGGCGAGCAGTACTTC

cdr3_length: 15
j_call: TRBJ2-5
d_call: -
clone_size: once
v_call: TRBV27
cdr3_aa: CASSLSGGGGETQYF
cdr3_nt: TGTGCCAGCAGTTTGTCAGGGGGAGGGGGAGAGACCCAGTACTTC

cdr3_length: 14
j_call: TRBJ2-7
d_call: -
clone_size: -
v_call: TRBV6-1
cdr3_aa: CASSELGSLYEQYF
cdr3_nt: TGTGCCAGCAGTGAATTGGGCAGCCTCTACGAGCAGTACTTC

cdr3_length: 16
j_call: TRBJ2-7
d_call: -
clone_size: -
v_call: TRBV7-9
cdr3_aa: CASSSTRSSVRYEQYF
cdr3_nt: TGTGCCAGCAGCTCAACCCGGTCTAGCGTACGCTACGAGCAGTACTTC

cdr3_length: 17
j_call: TRBJ2-3
d_call: TRBD2
clone_size: -
v_call: TRBV19
cdr3_aa: CASSPLTSGRFADTQYF
cdr3_nt: TGTGCCAGTAGTCCCTTGACTAGCGGGAGATTCGCAGATACGCAGTATTTT

cdr3_length: 14
j_call: TRBJ1-5
d_call: -
clone_size: -
v_call: TRBV13
cdr3_aa: CASRERNSNQPQHF
cdr3_nt: TGTGCCAGCAGGGAACGGAATAGCAATCAGCCCCAGCATTTT

cdr3_length: 18
j_call: TRBJ2-3
d_call: TRBD1
clone_size: -
v_call: TRBV6-1
cdr3_aa: CASSEMRGPGHSTDTQYF
cdr3_nt: TGTGCCAGCAGTGAAATGAGGGGGCCCGGTCACAGCACAGATACGCAGTATTTT

cdr3_length: 15
j_call: TRBJ2-3
d_call: TRBD1
clone_size: -
v_call: TRBV27
cdr3_aa: CASSARTGKGDTQYF
cdr3_nt: TGTGCCAGCAGTGCCCGGACAGGGAAGGGAGATACGCAGTATTTT

cdr3_length: 15
j_call: TRBJ1-3
d_call: -
clone_size: -
v_call: TRBV10-1
cdr3_aa: CASSENSYSGNTIYF
cdr3_nt: TGCGCCAGCAGTGAAAACAGCTACTCTGGAAACACCATATATTTT

cdr3_length: 17
j_call: TRBJ2-7
d_call: TRBD2
clone_size: -
v_call: TRBV7-9
cdr3_aa: CASSWTLAGISSYEQYF
cdr3_nt: TGTGCCAGCAGCTGGACCCTAGCGGGCATAAGCTCCTACGAGCAGTACTTC

cdr3_length: 12
j_call: TRBJ2-7
d_call: -
clone_size: -
v_call: TRBV29-1
cdr3_aa: CSVESGIYEQYF
cdr3_nt: TGCAGCGTTGAGTCGGGAATCTACGAGCAGTACTTC

cdr3_length: 17
j_call: TRBJ2-1
d_call: TRBD2
clone_size: -
v_call: TRBV7-2
cdr3_aa: CASRFFLAGTSYNEQFF
cdr3_nt: TGTGCCAGCAGATTTTTTCTAGCGGGTACATCCTACAATGAGCAGTTCTTC

cdr3_length: 15
j_call: TRBJ2-1
d_call: -
clone_size: -
v_call: TRBV27
cdr3_aa: CASSLPGLTYNEQFF
cdr3_nt: TGTGCCAGCAGTTTACCCGGACTTACCTACAATGAGCAGTTCTTC

cdr3_length: 16
j_call: TRBJ2-7
d_call: -
clone_size: -
v_call: TRBV5-5
cdr3_aa: CASSLNRAGWTYEQYF
cdr3_nt: TGTGCCAGCAGCTTGAATCGGGCAGGTTGGACTTACGAGCAGTACTTC

cdr3_length: 13
j_call: TRBJ1-2
d_call: -
clone_size: -
v_call: TRBV5-6
cdr3_aa: CASSAGRIYGYTF
cdr3_nt: TGTGCCAGCAGCGCCGGACGGATCTATGGCTACACCTTC

cdr3_length: 13
j_call: TRBJ2-7
d_call: -
clone_size: -
v_call: TRBV6-5
cdr3_aa: CASTSDVYAEQYF
cdr3_nt: TGTGCCAGCACTAGCGACGTCTACGCCGAGCAGTACTTC

cdr3_length: 12
j_call: TRBJ2-1
d_call: -
clone_size: -
v_call: TRBV28
cdr3_aa: CASSFRADEQFF
cdr3_nt: TGTGCCAGCAGTTTCCGGGCAGATGAGCAGTTCTTC

cdr3_length: 16
j_call: TRBJ1-4
d_call: -
clone_size: once
v_call: TRBV9
cdr3_aa: CASSVESFATNEKLFF
cdr3_nt: TGTGCCAGCAGCGTAGAGTCGTTCGCAACTAATGAAAAACTGTTTTTT

cdr3_length: 12
j_call: TRBJ2-1
d_call: -
clone_size: -
v_call: TRBV6-6
cdr3_aa: CASSYSSNEQFF
cdr3_nt: TGTGCCAGCAGTTACTCTAGCAATGAGCAGTTCTTC